Listed below are T cell receptor beta chains from one sample, sequenced in a study of regulatory T cells in long-lasting Graves disease. Each CDR3 protein gets one entry after TCRdb re-called the multiplex PCR reads with MiXCR. The sample has hundreds of thousands of distinct CDR3 sequences, roughly a sixth seen once. Another study also made use of these data, one on T cells in Graves' hyperthyroidism and ophthalmopathy.

Sequenced here: peripheral blood mononuclear cells (PBMCs), sampled at new diagnosis, from a patient treated with antithyroid drugs. The receptors were sampled from a woman between 40 and 65 years old with Graves disease. Each CDR3 is given with its conserved first and last residue. Fields, in order: clone size, V gene, CDR3 length, J gene, CDR3 protein. Clone size appears in some rows only: once, few, many, or a class for an expanded clone.

many	TRBV6-1	14	TRBJ1-3	CASSTSRSGNTIYF
-	TRBV7-9	12	TRBJ1-2	CASSLFGGPYTF
few	TRBV7-3	15	TRBJ2-3	CASSLRGDATDTQYF
many	TRBV20-1	15	TRBJ1-4	CSARDRLEGGEKLFF
many	TRBV5-1	16	TRBJ2-3	CASSWRTSEDFDTQYF
-	TRBV2	13	TRBJ1-1	CASGPAGGTEALF
-	TRBV3-1	16	TRBJ2-2	CASSRSGPMGTGELFF
many	TRBV20-1	10	TRBJ1-2	CSASDRGYTF
many	TRBV7-8	15	TRBJ2-2	CASSLSRTSTGELFF
-	TRBV6-2/TRBV6-3	13	TRBJ2-7	CASTGLGGYEQYF
many	TRBV28	15	TRBJ1-2	CASSLAGQGRYGYTF
few	TRBV12-3/TRBV12-4	13	TRBJ2-1	CASSPGTINEQFF
few	TRBV6-1	14	TRBJ1-6	CASLTSSYNSPLHF
many	TRBV7-3	13	TRBJ1-5	CASSPRPGGPQHF
-	TRBV3-1	15	TRBJ2-5	CASSQVTQPQETQYF
-	TRBV5-1	20	TRBJ2-1	CASSREPGLAGPSSYNEQFF
few	TRBV5-4	15	TRBJ2-2	CASSLPTGATGELFF
many	TRBV6-1	15	TRBJ2-7	CASSGLSVSSYEQYF
many	TRBV7-8	17	TRBJ2-1	CASSSPRGRGNTDEQFF
-	TRBV6-1	16	TRBJ2-2	CAAGHGGPPSSGELFF
-	TRBV7-2	15	TRBJ1-6	CASSTHGTYNSPLHF
many	TRBV7-3	15	TRBJ2-3	CASSPGTASTDTQYF
many	TRBV28	13	TRBJ1-1	CASSLMVEGEAFF
-	TRBV2	16	TRBJ1-2	CASSDNRSRANYGYTF
many	TRBV2	15	TRBJ1-5	CASTPRGQGPEPQHF
few	TRBV6-1	15	TRBJ2-1	CASSLERGPYNEQFF